This T cell receptor (beta chain) was retrieved from a study of CXCR3-negative and CXCR3-positive naive CD8 T cells. The sorter processed each CD8+ T cell subset in triplicate at 280,000 or so cells apiece. 5' RACE with UMI labels generated the TRB cDNA libraries. TCRdb reprocessed the 5' RACE reads; each CDR3 protein has one entry and no DNA is given. The clone table shows approximately 47,000 distinct CDR3 sequences, with the ten largest holding approximately 2.5%. This CDR3 spans 14 amino acids. Germline CDR1 and CDR2: DFQATT and SNEGSKA (reference sequence). Sample: naive CXCR3- CD8+ T cells from blood. Subset defined: CD45RO-CCR7+CD27+CD95- naive CD8+ T cells lacking CXCR3 (TNR3-). The sequence was collected from a human donor in good health. Some clones in this sample may be carry-over from other donors' samples. The rearrangement links TRBV20-1 to TRBJ2-5; TCRdb calls TRBD1, which cannot be checked without DNA. The CDR3 loop reads CSSGTGGDLGTQYF.